Presented here are 27 T cell receptor beta chains from one specimen sequenced in a study. A single record per CDR3 protein comes from TCRdb applying MiXCR to the 5' RACE reads. The data contain tens of thousands of distinct CDR3 sequences, approximately 25% of them seen just once; the ten biggest clones take up around 3.9%. The sequenced material came from naive CD4+ T cells sorted from a lymph node. Noted subset: naive CD4+ T cells, CD4+CD45RA+CD25-. Receptors originate from a female donor with breast cancer.

This clonotype has only a few counts. The gene calls are TRBV7-8 and TRBJ2-1, with a possible D match to TRBD1 (5 bases). V was shortened by 4 bases and J by 5 bases, with 15 bases between the two germline ends. The germline gives CDR1 SGHVS, CDR2 FQNEAQ. This CDR3 contains 15 residues. The CDR3 is CASSYRTQLDNEQFF. CDR3 DNA: TGTGCCAGCAGCTACAGGACCCAGCTCGACAATGAGCAGTTCTTC.

Only a few counts were recorded for this clonotype. V gene TRBV4-2 combines with J gene TRBJ2-1; 10 positions match TRBD2. Germline-derived CDR1 and CDR2 are LGHNA and YNFKEQ. The CDR3 extends over 16 amino acids. Germline trimming cut 0 bases from V and 8 bases from J; bases unmatched to any gene: 7. CDR3 coding DNA: TGTGCCAGCAGCCAAGAGGCCAGCGGGGGGGCCGATGAGCAGTTCTTC. Amino acid sequence: CASSQEASGGADEQFF.

J is TRBJ2-7 and V is TRBV4-1, with 10 bases identical to TRBD2. J was trimmed by 6 bases and V by 1 base; bases with no gene match: 9. The CDR3 spans 16 residues. Germline values: CDR1 MGHRA, CDR2 YSYEKL. This CDR3 reads CASSQANMGLASEQYF. DNA of the CDR3: TGCGCCAGCAGCCAAGCGAACATGGGACTAGCGAGCGAGCAGTACTTC.

V gene TRBV7-2 combines with J gene TRBJ2-7; unclear D gene. The CDR3 covers 12 residues. CDR1 and CDR2 from the germline V gene are SGHTA and FQGNSA. V was pared by 5 bases and J by 3 bases, with 8 bases between. CDR3 region: CASSTTNYEQYF. CDR3 nucleotides: TGTGCCAGCAGCACGACAAACTACGAGCAGTACTTC.

This clonotype has just a few counts. V is TRBV12-3 or TRBV12-4 and J is TRBJ2-1, with D tentatively TRBD2 (6 bases). V lost 5 bases, J lost 5 bases, and 16 bases lay in between. The length of the CDR3 is 15 residues. CDR3 protein: CASSISARGNNEQFF. CDR3 DNA sequence: TGTGCCAGCAGTATTAGTGCTCGGGGGAACAATGAGCAGTTCTTC.

The chain is built from TRBV30 and TRBJ2-7; no reliable D call. With 2 bases removed from V and 0 bases from J, the gap between germline ends came to 8 bases. CDR3 length: 13 residues. From germline, CDR1 is GTSNPN and CDR2 SVGIG (reference sequence). In DNA, the CDR3 is TGTGCCTGGAGTACCGACGGCTCCTACGAGCAGTACTTC. Protein product: CAWSTDGSYEQYF.

This clonotype is labeled as medium-sized (0.01 to 0.1%). The chain joins TRBV5-1 to TRBJ1-1, with a weak D call TRBD1 (6 bases). The CDR3 length is 14 residues. With 6 bases removed from V and 2 bases from J, the gap between germline ends came to 14 bases. CDR1 is SGHRS and CDR2 is YFSETQ in the germline V gene. CDR3 coding DNA: TGCGCCAGCACCCGAGGGACATCCAACACTGAAGCTTTCTTT. This sequence encodes CASTRGTSNTEAFF. Filled out from reference TRBV5-1 and TRBJ1-1, the complete variable domain reads KAGVTQTPRYLIKTRGQQVTLSCSPISGHRSVSWYQQTPGQGLQFLFEYFSETQRNKGNFPGRFSGRQFSNSRSEMNVSTLELGDSALYLCASTRGTSNTEAFFGQGTRLTVV.

The genes are TRBV4-1 and TRBJ1-5; a weak D match, TRBD1 (6 bases). Trimming pared 0 bases from V and 2 bases from J, leaving 14 bases between. Germline CDR1 MGHRA, CDR2 YSYEKL. The CDR3 sequence is 17 residues long. The CDR3, as DNA: TGCGCCAGCAGCCAAGATGGAGGACAGTGGGGCAATCAGCCCCAGCATTTT. The encoded protein is CASSQDGGQWGNQPQHF.

This clonotype was seen a handful of times. The J gene is TRBJ1-4, the V gene TRBV5-1; 9 bases match TRBD1. The CDR3 has 14 amino acids. Germline values: CDR1 SGHRS, CDR2 YFSETQ. With 4 bases clipped from V and 8 bases from J, the junction kept 6 bases outside the gene matches. This CDR3 is CASSPGQGGEKLFF. In DNA form, the CDR3 reads TGCGCCAGCAGCCCGGGACAGGGAGGAGAAAAACTGTTTTTT.

On this clonotype: This may be a read error, as it is one base from a much larger clone. The chain is built from TRBV5-1 and TRBJ2-1, with D possibly matching TRBD1 (6 bases). From germline, CDR1 is SGHRS and CDR2 YFSETQ. Trimming stripped 3 bases from V and 9 bases from J, with 16 bases between. The CDR3 sequence is 14 residues long. DNA of the CDR3: TGCGCCAGCAGCTCCGCCAGGGGCCAAACTGAGCAGTTCTTC. It specifies CASSSARGQTEQFF. The whole variable domain, filled in from reference TRBV5-1 and TRBJ2-1, reads KAGVTQTPRYLIKTRGQQVTLSCSPISGHRSVSWYQQTPGQGLQFLFEYFSETQRNKGNFPGRFSGRQFSNSRSEMNVSTLELGDSALYLCASSSARGQTEQFFGPGTRLTVL.

With respect to this clonotype: A read error may account for a junction end that differs from germline. V usage is TRBV9 and J usage is TRBJ1-2, with D perhaps TRBD1 (5 bases). Germline V gene lookup returns CDR1 SGDLS and CDR2 YYNGEE. This CDR3 comprises 16 residues. CDR3 in amino acids: CASGVGIVGETYGYTF. The DNA of the CDR3 is TGTGCCAGCGGCGTAGGAATAGTGGGGGAGACATATGGCTACACCTTC.

This clonotype was observed a few times. The genes are TRBV27 and TRBJ2-3; no clear D. The CDR3 loop spans 13 amino acids. Germline CDR1 is MNHEY and CDR2 is SMNVEV (reference sequence). Trimming removed 6 bases at V and 3 bases at J, with 10 bases between. In DNA form, the CDR3 reads TGTGCCAGCAGCCTAGGTGCAACAGATACGCAGTATTTT. This gives the protein CASSLGATDTQYF.

This clonotype turned up a few times. The rearrangement uses TRBV6-5 and TRBJ2-7; 8 positions match TRBD1. The germline CDR1 and CDR2 sequences are MNHEY and SVGAGI. V lost 6 bases and J lost 6; bases outside the gene matches: 13. This CDR3 is 15 amino acids long. CDR3 residues: CASRGSGQGGTEQYF. The CDR3 nucleotides are TGTGCCAGCAGAGGGTCCGGACAGGGAGGTACCGAGCAGTACTTC.

This clonotype is a singleton in its sample. The J gene is TRBJ2-5, the V gene TRBV5-1; tentative D call: TRBD1 (5 bases). V lost 0 bases to trimming and J lost 5 bases, with 14 bases between them. Germline assignment: CDR1 SGHRS and CDR2 YFSETQ. The CDR3 has 15 amino acids. The CDR3 DNA reads TGCGCCAGCAGCTTGGAAGGGGCGCTGACGGAGACCCAGTACTTC. Translation gives CASSLEGALTETQYF.

This clonotype was seen repeatedly, ten times or more. The V and J genes are TRBV7-2 and TRBJ2-1; D is unclear. V was cut by 1 base and J by 3 bases, with 13 bases left in between. This CDR3 has 16 residues. The germline CDR1 and CDR2 sequences are SGHTA and FQGNSA. CDR3 in amino acids: CASSLEWNAGYNEQFF. CDR3 nucleotide sequence: TGTGCCAGCAGCTTAGAATGGAACGCAGGCTACAATGAGCAGTTCTTC.

This clonotype was counted only a few times. The V and J genes are TRBV4-1 and TRBJ1-2; unclear D gene. V was trimmed by 7 bases and J by 4 bases, leaving 16 bases between them. Germline V CDR1 and CDR2: MGHRA, YSYEKL. This CDR3 has 14 residues. CDR3 in amino acids: CASTVGASAYGYTF. The DNA of the CDR3 is TGCGCCAGCACCGTGGGTGCATCTGCCTATGGCTACACCTTC.

This clonotype showed up just a few times. A read error may be the cause here, since a much bigger clone is one base away. The V and J genes are TRBV5-1 and TRBJ2-1, with a weak D call TRBD2 (5 bases). This CDR3 contains 13 residues. In germline, CDR1 is SGHRS, CDR2 YFSETQ. V lost 3 bases and J lost 10, with 14 bases in between. The CDR3 DNA is TGCGCCAGCAGCTCTGAGGGAATCGAGGAGCAGTTCTTC. It yields the protein CASSSEGIEEQFF.

The rearrangement uses TRBV5-1 and TRBJ2-1; 8 nucleotides match TRBD1. J was trimmed by 10 bases and V by 4 bases; bases with no gene match: 7. Germline assignment: CDR1 SGHRS and CDR2 YFSETQ. The CDR3 runs to 13 residues. This CDR3 reads CASSAGTGFEQFF. The CDR3 nucleotides read TGCGCCAGCAGCGCCGGGACAGGTTTCGAGCAGTTCTTC.

The chain recombines TRBV12-3 or TRBV12-4 with TRBJ2-1; 8 bases map to TRBD2. CDR3 size: 15 residues. V gave up 5 bases and J gave up 9 bases; unmatched junction bases: 12. The DNA for the CDR3 is TGTGCCAGCAGTCCCACCGGGACTAGTTTCACTGAGCAGTTCTTC. Amino acids: CASSPTGTSFTEQFF.

Relative to its sample, this clonotype is medium-sized (0.01 to 0.1%). The chain couples TRBV6-5 to TRBJ1-5; 8 bases agree with TRBD1. This CDR3 spans 14 amino acids. CDR1 and CDR2 from the germline V gene are MNHEY and SVGAGI. With V trimmed by 4 bases and J by 2 bases, 1 base remained unmatched. CDR3 sequence: CASSSGGGNQPQHF. The CDR3 DNA follows: TGTGCCAGCAGTTCAGGGGGCGGCAATCAGCCCCAGCATTTT.

This chain uses TRBV4-2 with TRBJ1-5, with D possibly matching TRBD1 (5 bases). Trimming cost V 0 bases and J 9 bases, with 15 bases left between them. Germline-derived CDR1 and CDR2 are LGHNA and YNFKEQ. The CDR3 contains 15 residues. The CDR3 DNA sequence: TGTGCCAGCAGCCAAGAGTCTGGGGCCCGACGGCCCCAGCATTTT. As protein: CASSQESGARRPQHF.

This clonotype appeared a single time. This chain joins TRBV15 and TRBJ2-3, with 7 bases matching TRBD2. V shed 8 bases, J shed 2 bases, and the junction held 13 bases outside the gene matches. Germline CDR1 LNHNV, CDR2 YYDKDF (reference sequence). The CDR3 has 16 residues. CDR3 bases: TGTGCCACCGCTCTGGGGGGGGGTTCGGTCACAGATACGCAGTATTTT. Amino acids: CATALGGGSVTDTQYF.

The rearrangement uses TRBV5-1 and TRBJ1-4; 8 bases are shared with TRBD1. The CDR3 runs to 17 residues. The V segment lost 7 bases and the J segment 7 bases; nucleotides outside the gene matches: 18. Germline V CDR1 and CDR2: SGHRS, YFSETQ. DNA of the CDR3: TGCGCCAGCGGATGGACAGGGCTGGTCGGTCGGGGTGAAAAACTGTTTTTT. It yields the protein CASGWTGLVGRGEKLFF.

At least ten counts were recorded for this clonotype. The rearrangement links TRBV20-1 to TRBJ2-1; 8 nucleotides align to TRBD2. J gave up 1 base and V 5 bases, and 10 bases lay outside the gene matches. Germline-derived CDR1 and CDR2 are DFQATT and SNEGSKA (reference sequence). The CDR3 loop spans 16 amino acids. In DNA, the CDR3 is TGCAGTGCTCTTACAACCGCGGGGGGTTCCTACAATGAGCAGTTCTTC. Translation: CSALTTAGGSYNEQFF.

V gene TRBV20-1 combines with J gene TRBJ1-1; 7 bases agree with TRBD1. In germline, CDR1 is DFQATT, CDR2 SNEGSKA (reference sequence). The CDR3 spans 12 residues. Trimming took 5 bases from V and 8 from J; bases not matched to a gene: 8. CDR3 DNA sequence: TGCAGTGCTCTATCGGACAGGTTAGAAGCTTTCTTT. Protein: CSALSDRLEAFF.

This clonotype has only a few counts. The chain couples TRBV29-1 to TRBJ1-1; D perhaps matches TRBD1 (5 bases). Trimming removed 8 bases at V and 0 bases at J, with 13 bases between. Germline V lookup: CDR1 SQVTM, CDR2 ANQGSEA. This CDR3 spans 13 amino acids. In DNA form, the CDR3 reads TGCAGCACGTCTCAGGGAGTGAACACTGAAGCTTTCTTT. Amino acid sequence: CSTSQGVNTEAFF.

The chain has TRBV6-5 and TRBJ2-5, with TRBD2 as a possible D gene (6 bases). This CDR3 has 13 amino acids. Trimming stripped 6 bases from V and 10 bases from J, with 18 bases between. Germline CDR1 reads MNHEY; CDR2 reads SVGAGI. In nucleotides, the CDR3 is TGTGCCAGCAGACTAGCCCAGCAGCAGGGCCAGTACTTC. Translated: CASRLAQQQGQYF.